The text below deals with one TCR beta chain. This clone's antigen is unknown. Base qualities are not provided; no much larger clone lies one nucleotide away. Participants in the prospective study were aged roughly 18 to 100 years, lived in about two dozen United States geographic areas, and enrolled through a virtual design. In the prospective study, cohorts were assigned on the basis of participant-reported clinical history obtained from a screening survey and a study questionnaire. For ImmuneRACE Cohort 3, a participant was defined as recovered based on two consecutive negative NP/OP PCR tests, clearance by a healthcare professional, or resolution of symptoms. In the prospective study, whole blood, serum and a nasopharyngeal or oropharyngeal swab were collected from each participant by mobile phlebotomists. Participants in the prospective study had the option to provide additional blood draws and questionnaires over an approximately 2-month period. Prospective study blood samples were shipped either frozen or at room temperature before DNA extraction.

This entry is derived from a study of blood T cell repertoires in COVID-19 (dated by TCRdb to 2018 to 2020). In the study overall: Samples covering the acute and convalescent phases of COVID-19 were provided by collaborators in the United States, Italy and Spain. The prospective study material was composed of cDNA or gDNA derived from T cells, B-cell-depleted T cells, or PBMCs. Deeply sampled blood TCRbeta repertoires from subjects exposed to, actively infected with, or recovered from COVID-19 were included in the dataset. The repertoires were made available in a free public database intended to serve as a resource for research on the immune response to SARS-CoV-2. The samples were drawn from two sources: the first 160 participants of the ongoing ImmuneRACE study, and 1,254 subjects contributed by 6 global collaborators. Sample metadata almost always included a de-identified subject ID, COVID-19 status, age in years and sex. HLA class I and class II types, where available, came from metadata supplied by the sample provider rather than from assay-based typing. Paper-wide results and their limitations: How much clinical and demographic metadata was included differed by source and by participant, and the metadata was provided uncurated.

The CDR3 contains 15 residues, cysteine and phenylalanine counted. This entry keeps only the CDR3 DNA: 45 bases, framed from base 1. Looking up the germline V gene yields CDR1 MDHEN and CDR2 SYDVKM. V is shortened by 5 bases, J by 0 bases, and the region joining them spans 8 bases. TCRbeta CDR3 regions were amplified from genomic DNA by means of the immunoSEQ Assay, a bias-controlled multiplex PCR. Processing in the source paper ran as follows. Within the assay, amplification of reference gene primers was used to estimate how many nucleated cells each sample contained. To quantify the absolute abundance of each unique TCRbeta CDR3 rearrangement, sequence reads were collapsed and filtered. For each sample, productive Simpson clonality was calculated by taking the square root of Simpson's diversity index across productive rearrangements. Drawn from immuneACCESS, this table holds only the in-frame rearrangements with V and J called that TCRdb kept. Clones are partly lost; checked studies trace under half to an unresolved V gene and leave the rest unexplained. Clone size and the V and J calls come from that table; the DNA yielded D and trimming. This sample gives about 220,000 clones in total; roughly 89% of them show up just once. The ten largest make up approximately 6.2% of the sample.

This TCR was recovered from a woman aged 40 to 50 who had recovered from COVID-19. The specimen sequenced was PBMCs or T cells enriched from blood (not recorded which). Rearrangement joined TRBV28 to TRBJ1-6, and TRBD1 may be the D gene, going by 6 matching bases. The CDR3 sequence is CASSQGSSYNSPLHF. At the DNA level, the sequence is TGTGCCAGCAGTCAGGGGAGCTCCTATAATTCACCCCTCCACTTT.